This T cell receptor (beta chain) is from a study of cytomegalovirus exposure and HLA in healthy donors. TCRdb keeps only in-frame clones here, not all; method: immunoSEQ multiplex PCR. The sample has about 160,000 clones, roughly 89% seen once. The germline V gene has CDR1 GTSNPN and CDR2 SVGIG (reference sequence). The CDR3 length is 18 residues. V dropped 2 bases and J dropped 0; count of bases not matched to a gene: 11. The TCR comes from a woman between 18 and 29 years old in good health and CMV-seropositive. Sequenced: PBMCs. The V and J genes are TRBV30 and TRBJ1-4; TRBD1 agrees at 8 bases. CDR3 protein: CAWSSPQGQVATNEKLFF. In nucleotides, the CDR3 is TGTGCCTGGAGTTCCCCCCAGGGACAGGTAGCAACTAATGAAAAACTGTTTTTT.